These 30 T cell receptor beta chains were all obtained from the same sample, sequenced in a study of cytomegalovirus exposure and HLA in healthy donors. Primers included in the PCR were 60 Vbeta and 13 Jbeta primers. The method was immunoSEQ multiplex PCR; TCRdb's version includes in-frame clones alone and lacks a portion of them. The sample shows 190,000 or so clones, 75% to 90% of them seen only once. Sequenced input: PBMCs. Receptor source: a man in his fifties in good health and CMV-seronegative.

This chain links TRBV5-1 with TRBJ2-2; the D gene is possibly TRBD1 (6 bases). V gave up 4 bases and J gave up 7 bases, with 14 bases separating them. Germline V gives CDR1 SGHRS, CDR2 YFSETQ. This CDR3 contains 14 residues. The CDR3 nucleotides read TGCGCCAGCAGCCTGGGACACCCCGACGGGGAGCTGTTTTTT. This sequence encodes CASSLGHPDGELFF.

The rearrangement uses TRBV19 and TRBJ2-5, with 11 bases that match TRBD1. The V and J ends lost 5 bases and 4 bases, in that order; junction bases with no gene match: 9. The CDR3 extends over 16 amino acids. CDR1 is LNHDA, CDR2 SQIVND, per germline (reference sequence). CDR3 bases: TGTGCCAGTAGTCGAACCGGGACAGGGGGTCTAGAGACCCAGTACTTC. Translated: CASSRTGTGGLETQYF.

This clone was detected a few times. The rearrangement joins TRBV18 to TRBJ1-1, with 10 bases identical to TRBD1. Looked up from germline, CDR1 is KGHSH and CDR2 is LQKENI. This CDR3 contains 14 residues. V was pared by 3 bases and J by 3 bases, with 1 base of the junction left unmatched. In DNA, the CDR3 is TGTGCCAGCTCACCGGGACAGGGGCACACTGAAGCTTTCTTT. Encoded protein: CASSPGQGHTEAFF.

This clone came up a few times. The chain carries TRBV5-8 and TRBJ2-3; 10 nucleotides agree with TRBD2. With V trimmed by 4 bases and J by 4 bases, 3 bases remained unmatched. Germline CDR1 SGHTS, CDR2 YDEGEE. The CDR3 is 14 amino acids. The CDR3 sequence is CASSLGTSADTQYF. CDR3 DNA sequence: TGTGCCAGCAGCCTGGGGACTAGCGCAGATACGCAGTATTTT.

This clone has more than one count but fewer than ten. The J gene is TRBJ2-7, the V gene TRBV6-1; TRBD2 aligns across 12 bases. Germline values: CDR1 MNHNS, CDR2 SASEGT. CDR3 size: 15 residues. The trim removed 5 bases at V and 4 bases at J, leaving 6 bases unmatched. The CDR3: CASSKTSGSSYEQYF. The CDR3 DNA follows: TGTGCCAGCAGTAAGACTAGCGGGAGTTCGTACGAGCAGTACTTC.

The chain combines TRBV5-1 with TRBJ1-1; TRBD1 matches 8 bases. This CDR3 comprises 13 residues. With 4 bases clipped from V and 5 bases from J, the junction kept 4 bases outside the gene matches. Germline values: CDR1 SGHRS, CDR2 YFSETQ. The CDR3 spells CASSRDRGTEAFF. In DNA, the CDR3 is TGCGCCAGCAGCCGAGACAGGGGAACTGAAGCTTTCTTT. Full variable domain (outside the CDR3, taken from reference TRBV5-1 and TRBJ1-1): KAGVTQTPRYLIKTRGQQVTLSCSPISGHRSVSWYQQTPGQGLQFLFEYFSETQRNKGNFPGRFSGRQFSNSRSEMNVSTLELGDSALYLCASSRDRGTEAFFGQGTRLTVV.

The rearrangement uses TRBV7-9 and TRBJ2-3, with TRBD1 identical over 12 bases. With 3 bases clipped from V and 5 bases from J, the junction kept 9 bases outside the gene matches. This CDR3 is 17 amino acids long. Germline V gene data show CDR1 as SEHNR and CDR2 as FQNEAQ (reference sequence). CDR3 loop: CASSLGVGQGARDTQYF. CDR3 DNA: TGTGCCAGCAGCTTGGGGGTGGGACAGGGGGCGAGAGATACGCAGTATTTT. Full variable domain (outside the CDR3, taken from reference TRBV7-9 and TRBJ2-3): DTGVSQNPRHKITKRGQNVTFRCDPISEHNRLYWYRQTLGQGPEFLTYFQNEAQLEKSRLLSDRFSAERPKGSFSTLEIQRTEQGDSAMYLCASSLGVGQGARDTQYFGPGTRLTVL.

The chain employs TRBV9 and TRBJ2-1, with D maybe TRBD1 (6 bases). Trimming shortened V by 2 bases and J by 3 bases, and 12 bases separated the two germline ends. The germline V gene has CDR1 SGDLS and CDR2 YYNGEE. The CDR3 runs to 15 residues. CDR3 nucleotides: TGTGCCAGCAGCGTCGACAGGTCGGACTACAATGAGCAGTTCTTC. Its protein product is CASSVDRSDYNEQFF.

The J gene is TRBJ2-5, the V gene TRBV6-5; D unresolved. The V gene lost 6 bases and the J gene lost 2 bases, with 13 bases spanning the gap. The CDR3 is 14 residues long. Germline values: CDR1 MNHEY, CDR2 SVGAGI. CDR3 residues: CASRARLTQETQYF. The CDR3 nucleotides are TGTGCCAGCAGGGCCAGGTTAACGCAAGAGACCCAGTACTTC.

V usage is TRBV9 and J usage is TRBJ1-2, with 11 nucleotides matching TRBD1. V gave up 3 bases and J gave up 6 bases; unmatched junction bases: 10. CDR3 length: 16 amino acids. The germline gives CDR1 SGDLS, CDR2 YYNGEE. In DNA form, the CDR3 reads TGTGCCAGCAGCGCTTCTCCGGGACAGGGGGTAGATGGCTACACCTTC. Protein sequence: CASSASPGQGVDGYTF.

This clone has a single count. In DNA form, the CDR3 reads TGTGCCTGGAGTGTAAAACTCGACAATGAGCAGTTCTTC. Protein product: CAWSVKLDNEQFF. J is TRBJ2-1 and V is TRBV30; D is uncertain. Deletions cut 0 bases from V and 5 bases from J, with 8 bases between. Looked up from germline, CDR1 is GTSNPN and CDR2 is SVGIG (reference sequence). CDR3 length equals 13 residues.

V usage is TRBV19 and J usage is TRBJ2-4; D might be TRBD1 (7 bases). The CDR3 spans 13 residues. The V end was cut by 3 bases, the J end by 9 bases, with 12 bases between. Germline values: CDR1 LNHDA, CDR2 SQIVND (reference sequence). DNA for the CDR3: TGTGCCAGTAGTATGGAGGGGGCGGCCATTCAGTACTTC. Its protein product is CASSMEGAAIQYF.

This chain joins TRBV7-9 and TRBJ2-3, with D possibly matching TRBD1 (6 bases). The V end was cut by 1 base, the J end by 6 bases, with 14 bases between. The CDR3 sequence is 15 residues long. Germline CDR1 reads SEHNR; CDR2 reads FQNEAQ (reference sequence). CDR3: CASSLVRKGVDTQYF. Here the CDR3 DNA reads TGTGCCAGCAGCTTAGTTAGAAAGGGGGTGGATACGCAGTATTTT.

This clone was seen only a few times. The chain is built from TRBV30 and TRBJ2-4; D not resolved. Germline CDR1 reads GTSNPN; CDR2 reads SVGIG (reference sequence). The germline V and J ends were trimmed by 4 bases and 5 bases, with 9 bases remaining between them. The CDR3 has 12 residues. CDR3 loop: CAWTSLENIQYF. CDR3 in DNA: TGTGCCTGGACGAGCCTAGAAAACATTCAGTACTTC.

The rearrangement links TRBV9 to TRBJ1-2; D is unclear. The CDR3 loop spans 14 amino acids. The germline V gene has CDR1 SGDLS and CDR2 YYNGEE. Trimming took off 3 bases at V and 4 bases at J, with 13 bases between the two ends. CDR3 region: CASSGPPPTYGYTF. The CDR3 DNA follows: TGTGCCAGCAGCGGTCCACCCCCTACCTATGGCTACACCTTC.

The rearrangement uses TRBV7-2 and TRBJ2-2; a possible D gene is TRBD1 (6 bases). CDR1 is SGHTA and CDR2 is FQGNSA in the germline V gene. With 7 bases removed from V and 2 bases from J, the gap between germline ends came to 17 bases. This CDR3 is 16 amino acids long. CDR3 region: CASTQSDRSNTGELFF. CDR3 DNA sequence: TGTGCCAGCACCCAATCCGACAGGTCCAACACCGGGGAGCTGTTTTTT. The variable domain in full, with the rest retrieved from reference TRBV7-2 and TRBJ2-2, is GAGVSQSPSNKVTEKGKDVELRCDPISGHTALYWYRQSLGQGLEFLIYFQGNSAPDKSGLPSDRFSAERTGGSVSTLTIQRTQQEDSAVYLCASTQSDRSNTGELFFGEGSRLTVL.

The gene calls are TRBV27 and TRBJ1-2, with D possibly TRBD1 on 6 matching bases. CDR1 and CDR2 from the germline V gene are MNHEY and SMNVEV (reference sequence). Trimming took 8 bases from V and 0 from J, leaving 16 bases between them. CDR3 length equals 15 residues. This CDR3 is CASSTQGYTNYGYTF. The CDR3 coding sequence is TGTGCCAGCTCGACACAGGGATACACTAACTATGGCTACACCTTC.

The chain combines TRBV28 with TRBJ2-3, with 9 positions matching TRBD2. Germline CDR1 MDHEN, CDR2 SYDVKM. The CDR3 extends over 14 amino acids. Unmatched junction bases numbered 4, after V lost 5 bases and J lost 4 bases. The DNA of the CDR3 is TGTGCCAGCAGTCTAGCGGGAAATGCAGATACGCAGTATTTT. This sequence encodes CASSLAGNADTQYF.

The CDR3 sequence: CASSLLRDTYEQYF. The CDR3, as DNA: TGTGCCAGCAGCCTACTCCGGGACACCTACGAGCAGTACTTC. V gene TRBV6-6 combines with J gene TRBJ2-7; TRBD1 is a possible D gene (6 bases). Germline loops: CDR1 MNHNY, CDR2 SVGAGI (reference sequence). The CDR3 length is 14 residues. V was trimmed by 6 bases and J by 2 bases, leaving 14 bases between them.

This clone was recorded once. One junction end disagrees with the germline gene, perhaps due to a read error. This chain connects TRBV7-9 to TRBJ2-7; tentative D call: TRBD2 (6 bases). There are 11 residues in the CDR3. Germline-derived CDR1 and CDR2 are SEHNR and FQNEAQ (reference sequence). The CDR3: CSSSLRGGSYF. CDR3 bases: TGTTCCAGCAGCTTAAGGGGAGGTTCGTACTTC.

The CDR3: CAWSVRENAEAFF. DNA for the CDR3: TGTGCCTGGAGTGTACGGGAGAATGCTGAAGCTTTCTTT. This chain joins TRBV30 and TRBJ1-1; D not certain. The CDR3 length is 13 residues. Per germline, CDR1 GTSNPN and CDR2 SVGIG (reference sequence). Trimming took 0 bases from V and 6 from J, leaving 11 bases between them.

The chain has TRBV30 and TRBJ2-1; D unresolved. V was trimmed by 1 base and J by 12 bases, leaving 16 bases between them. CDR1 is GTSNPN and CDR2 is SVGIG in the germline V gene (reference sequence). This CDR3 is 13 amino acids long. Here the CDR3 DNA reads TGTGCCTGGAGTGAGTCGACCCTCAGAGGGCAGTTCTTC. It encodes CAWSESTLRGQFF.

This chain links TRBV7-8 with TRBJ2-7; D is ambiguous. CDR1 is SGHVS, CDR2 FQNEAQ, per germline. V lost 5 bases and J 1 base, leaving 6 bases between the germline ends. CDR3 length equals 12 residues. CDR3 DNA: TGTGCCAGCAGCCCCGAGTCCTACGAGCAGTACTTC. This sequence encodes CASSPESYEQYF.

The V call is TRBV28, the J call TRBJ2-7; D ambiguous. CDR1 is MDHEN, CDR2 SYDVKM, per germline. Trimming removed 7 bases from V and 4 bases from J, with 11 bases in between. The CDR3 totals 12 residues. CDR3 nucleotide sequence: TGTGCCAGCACCAAAAAGAGGTACGAGCAGTACTTC. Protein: CASTKKRYEQYF. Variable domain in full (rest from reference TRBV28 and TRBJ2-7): DVKVTQSSRYLVKRTGEKVFLECVQDMDHENMFWYRQDPGLGLRLIYFSYDVKMKEKGDIPEGYSVSREKKERFSLILESASTNQTSMYLCASTKKRYEQYFGPGTRLTVT.

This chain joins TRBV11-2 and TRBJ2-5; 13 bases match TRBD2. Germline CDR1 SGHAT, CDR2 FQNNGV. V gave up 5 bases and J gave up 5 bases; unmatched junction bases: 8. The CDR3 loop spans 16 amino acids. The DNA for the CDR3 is TGTGCCAGCAGCGTACTAGCGGGGGGGCCGAGGGAGACCCAGTACTTC. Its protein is CASSVLAGGPRETQYF.

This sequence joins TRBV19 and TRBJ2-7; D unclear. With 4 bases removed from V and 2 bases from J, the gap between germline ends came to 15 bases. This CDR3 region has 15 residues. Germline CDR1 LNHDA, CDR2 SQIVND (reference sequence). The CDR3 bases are TGTGCCAGTAGTAAGGCCCCGACGGAGACCTACGAGCAGTACTTC. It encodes CASSKAPTETYEQYF.

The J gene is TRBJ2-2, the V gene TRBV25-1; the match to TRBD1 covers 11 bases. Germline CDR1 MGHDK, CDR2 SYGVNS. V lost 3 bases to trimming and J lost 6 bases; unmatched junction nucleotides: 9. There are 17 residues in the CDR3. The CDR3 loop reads CASSDLGQGVNAGELFF. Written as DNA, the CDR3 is TGTGCCAGCAGTGACCTGGGACAGGGGGTGAATGCCGGGGAGCTGTTTTTT.

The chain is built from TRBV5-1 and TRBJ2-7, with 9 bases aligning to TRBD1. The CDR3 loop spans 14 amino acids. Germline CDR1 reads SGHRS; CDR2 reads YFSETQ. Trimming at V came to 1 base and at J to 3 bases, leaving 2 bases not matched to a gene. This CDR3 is CASSLHRGLYEQYF. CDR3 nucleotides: TGCGCCAGCAGCTTGCACAGGGGGCTCTACGAGCAGTACTTC.

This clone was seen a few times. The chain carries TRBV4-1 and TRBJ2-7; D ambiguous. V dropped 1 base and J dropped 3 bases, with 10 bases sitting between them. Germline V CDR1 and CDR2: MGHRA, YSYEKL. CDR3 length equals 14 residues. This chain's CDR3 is CASSQATRGYEQYF. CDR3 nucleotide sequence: TGCGCCAGCAGCCAAGCCACCAGAGGCTACGAGCAGTACTTC.

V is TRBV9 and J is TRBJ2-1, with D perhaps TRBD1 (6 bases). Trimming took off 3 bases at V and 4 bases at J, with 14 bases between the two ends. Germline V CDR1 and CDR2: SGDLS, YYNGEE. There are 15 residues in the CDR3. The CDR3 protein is CASSAEQGSYNEQFF. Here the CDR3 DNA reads TGTGCCAGCAGCGCCGAACAGGGTTCATACAATGAGCAGTTCTTC.